The 25 T cell receptor beta chains below all came from one sample that was sequenced in a study of shared clonotypes between healthy human individuals. The protocol was immunoSEQ multiplex PCR, while the TCRdb copy is restricted to in-frame clones and leaves out a portion. Here the sample spans around 2,100,000 clones, about 95% being singletons. Naive-designated CD8 cells lacked CD45RO, were positively enriched for CCR7, and omitted terminally differentiated effector memory CD45RA+ cells. Sample: naive CD8+ T cells sorted from blood. The receptor set was obtained from a man between 18 and 29 years old in good health.

The gene calls are TRBV27 and TRBJ2-7, with 11 nucleotides matching TRBD2. Losses at the gene ends were 6 bases for V and 1 base for J; bases not matched to a gene: 5. The CDR3 length is 15 residues. CDR1 is MNHEY and CDR2 is SMNVEV in the germline V gene (reference sequence). The chain's CDR3 is CASSPTSGESYEQYF. CDR3 nucleotides: TGTGCCAGCAGCCCGACTAGCGGGGAATCCTACGAGCAGTACTTC.

V gene TRBV29-1 combines with J gene TRBJ1-4; D gene unclear. This CDR3 region has 12 residues. Looked up from germline, CDR1 is SQVTM and CDR2 is ANQGSEA. Deletions cut 7 bases from V and 2 bases from J, with 8 bases between. The CDR3 loop is CSGGRTNEKLFF. The CDR3 nucleotides are TGCAGCGGTGGACGGACTAATGAAAAACTGTTTTTT.

The chain links TRBV11-2 to TRBJ2-2, with D perhaps matching TRBD1 (6 bases). The CDR3 consists of 16 residues. Germline CDR1 reads SGHAT; CDR2 reads FQNNGV. V lost 1 base and J lost 4, with 13 bases in between. This chain's CDR3 is CASSLAAGAFTGELFF. In DNA form, the CDR3 reads TGTGCCAGCAGCTTAGCCGCAGGGGCATTCACCGGGGAGCTGTTTTTT.

This chain connects TRBV6-1 to TRBJ2-1; D call uncertain. This CDR3 is built from 15 residues. Germline V CDR1 and CDR2: MNHNS, SASEGT. V gave up 7 bases and J gave up 0 bases, with 13 bases separating them. CDR3 amino acids: CASTKDWSSYNEQFF. DNA of the CDR3: TGTGCCAGCACTAAAGACTGGAGCTCCTACAATGAGCAGTTCTTC.

This rearrangement joins TRBV30 to TRBJ1-1; D is uncertain. V was shortened by 0 bases and J by 3 bases, with 8 bases between the two germline ends. CDR3 length equals 13 residues. The germline gives CDR1 GTSNPN, CDR2 SVGIG (reference sequence). This CDR3 is CAWSVLADTEAFF. The CDR3 coding sequence is TGTGCCTGGAGTGTTCTAGCGGACACTGAAGCTTTCTTT.

The genes are TRBV5-4 and TRBJ2-2; D ambiguous. Trimming stripped 1 base from V and 1 base from J, with 11 bases between. Germline CDR1 SGHNT, CDR2 YYREEE (reference sequence). There are 16 residues in the CDR3. The chain's CDR3 is CASSLPGVKNTGELFF. CDR3 sequence (DNA): TGTGCCAGCAGCTTGCCTGGGGTTAAGAACACCGGGGAGCTGTTTTTT.

This chain joins TRBV6-5 and TRBJ2-2; 7 nucleotides align to TRBD1. Trimming at V came to 1 base and at J to 1 base, leaving 3 bases not matched to a gene. CDR3 length: 16 residues. Germline V gene data show CDR1 as MNHEY and CDR2 as SVGAGI. This CDR3 is CASSYWTGGNTGELFF. The CDR3 region has the DNA TGTGCCAGCAGTTACTGGACAGGCGGGAACACCGGGGAGCTGTTTTTT.

The V and J genes are TRBV6-1 and TRBJ1-2; D uncertain. V lost 3 bases and J lost 5, with 7 bases in between. Germline V gene lookup returns CDR1 MNHNS and CDR2 SASEGT. The CDR3 covers 12 residues. The CDR3 protein is CASSEKEYGYTF. As DNA, the CDR3 is TGTGCCAGCAGTGAGAAGGAATATGGCTACACCTTC.

The gene calls are TRBV27 and TRBJ2-7; D gene ambiguous. This CDR3 contains 14 residues. Looked up from germline, CDR1 is MNHEY and CDR2 is SMNVEV (reference sequence). V was clipped by 5 bases and J by 2 bases, with 13 bases between them. The CDR3 coding sequence is TGTGCCAGCAGTACGGGCAGATCGGCCTACGAGCAGTACTTC. Translation: CASSTGRSAYEQYF.

This clone was found once. This chain uses TRBV7-8 with TRBJ2-3; 15 bases are shared with TRBD2. J lost 4 bases, V lost 6 bases, and 5 bases had no gene match. Germline V CDR1 and CDR2: SGHVS, FQNEAQ. The CDR3 extends over 16 amino acids. The CDR3 region has the DNA TGTGCCAGCAGGGGACTAGCGGGAGGCCCCCCAGATACGCAGTATTTT. Translating gives CASRGLAGGPPDTQYF.

This rearrangement joins TRBV27 to TRBJ1-5; 7 nucleotides agree with TRBD1. The V segment lost 6 bases and the J segment 3 bases; nucleotides outside the gene matches: 5. Looked up from germline, CDR1 is MNHEY and CDR2 is SMNVEV (reference sequence). The CDR3 has 14 residues. The CDR3 sequence: CASSPGTVNQPQHF. For the CDR3, the DNA is TGTGCCAGCAGCCCCGGGACAGTCAATCAGCCCCAGCATTTT.

The rearrangement joins TRBV27 to TRBJ2-2; 7 bases line up with TRBD1. The CDR3 covers 16 residues. V was pared by 3 bases and J by 4 bases, with 8 bases of the junction left unmatched. Germline V gene data show CDR1 as MNHEY and CDR2 as SMNVEV (reference sequence). The CDR3 region has the DNA TGTGCCAGCAGTTTGTCTTCGGCAGGGGGCACCGGGGAGCTGTTTTTT. The encoded protein is CASSLSSAGGTGELFF.

This chain uses TRBV4-1 with TRBJ2-7; 9 bases fit TRBD1. The CDR3 is 16 amino acids. Losses at the gene ends were 3 bases for V and 6 bases for J; bases not matched to a gene: 12. Germline CDR1 reads MGHRA; CDR2 reads YSYEKL. The CDR3: CASSHVPGQGGPEQYF. The CDR3 region has the DNA TGCGCCAGCAGCCATGTACCGGGACAGGGAGGCCCCGAGCAGTACTTC.

The chain recombines TRBV5-4 with TRBJ2-3, with D maybe TRBD1 (6 bases). CDR1 is SGHNT, CDR2 YYREEE, per germline (reference sequence). The CDR3 is 15 residues long. V lost 2 bases, J lost 0 bases, and 10 bases lay in between. The CDR3 coding sequence is TGTGCCAGCAGCTTTCAAGGGGGTAGCACAGATACGCAGTATTTT. This translates into CASSFQGGSTDTQYF.

The J gene is TRBJ2-7, the V gene TRBV13; no firm D call. Germline CDR1 PRHDT, CDR2 FYEKMQ (reference sequence). V dropped 0 bases and J dropped 3 bases, with 9 bases sitting between them. This CDR3 is 14 amino acids long. CDR3 bases: TGTGCCAGCAGCTTAGGTGTAGGAGTCTACGAGCAGTACTTC. The encoded protein is CASSLGVGVYEQYF.

The chain carries TRBV4-1 and TRBJ2-2; 7 bases agree with TRBD2. The CDR3 loop spans 19 amino acids. The V gene end was trimmed by 0 bases and the J gene end by 1 base; junction bases not matched to a gene: 11. Germline CDR1 and CDR2: MGHRA and YSYEKL. The CDR3 DNA follows: TGCGCCAGCAGCCAAGATCCCCCCGGACTAGTAGGGAACACCGGGGAGCTGTTTTTT. Translated: CASSQDPPGLVGNTGELFF.

V and J are TRBV11-2 and TRBJ2-2, with TRBD2 as a possible D gene (6 bases). Germline V lookup: CDR1 SGHAT, CDR2 FQNNGV. The length of the CDR3 is 17 residues. V lost 9 bases to trimming and J lost 1 base, with 21 bases between them. The CDR3 loop reads CASPGGDSDLNTGELFF. The CDR3 nucleotides read TGTGCCAGTCCGGGCGGGGATTCGGATTTGAACACCGGGGAGCTGTTTTTT.

CDR3 DNA sequence: TGTGCCAGCAGCTCGGTCGGGACAGGATTAACTGGCTACACCTTC. Amino acid sequence: CASSSVGTGLTGYTF. The chain links TRBV7-9 to TRBJ1-2; 8 bases map to TRBD1. V was pared by 4 bases and J by 7 bases, with 11 bases of the junction left unmatched. Germline loops: CDR1 SEHNR, CDR2 FQNEAQ (reference sequence). This CDR3 region has 15 residues.

This clone was counted a single time. The rearrangement links TRBV4-1 to TRBJ2-2, with D hard to call. Trimming left V 1 base short and J 1 base short, with 7 bases between. The CDR3 runs to 15 residues. Germline V gives CDR1 MGHRA, CDR2 YSYEKL. CDR3 in DNA: TGCGCCAGCAGCCAAGTGGGCGTGAACACCGGGGAGCTGTTTTTT. Protein: CASSQVGVNTGELFF.

The chain combines TRBV5-4 with TRBJ2-7, with 9 positions matching TRBD1. The V gene's germline CDR1 is SGHNT and CDR2 YYREEE (reference sequence). The V and J ends lost 4 bases and 2 bases, in that order; junction bases with no gene match: 7. CDR3 length equals 15 residues. This CDR3 reads CASSPGQGTPYEQYF. DNA for the CDR3: TGTGCCAGCAGCCCGGGACAGGGAACGCCCTACGAGCAGTACTTC. The variable domain in full, with the rest retrieved from reference TRBV5-4 and TRBJ2-7, is ETGVTQSPTHLIKTRGQQVTLRCSSQSGHNTVSWYQQALGQGPQFIFQYYREEENGRGNFPPRFSGLQFPNYSSELNVNALELDDSALYLCASSPGQGTPYEQYFGPGTRLTVT.

The gene calls are TRBV10-2 and TRBJ2-7; weak D call: TRBD1 (5 bases). The germline gives CDR1 WSHSY, CDR2 SAAADI. This CDR3 comprises 14 residues. The ends were cut back, 6 bases at V and 3 bases at J, with 15 bases in the middle. CDR3 protein: CASSVKGAYYEQYF. For the CDR3, the DNA is TGCGCCAGCAGCGTGAAAGGGGCGTACTACGAGCAGTACTTC.

This chain links TRBV10-3 with TRBJ1-6, with a tentative D call TRBD1 (6 bases). The CDR3 runs 15 residues. Trimming stripped 7 bases from V and 9 bases from J, with 19 bases between. Germline assignment: CDR1 ENHRY and CDR2 SYGVKD. CDR3 DNA: TGTGCCATCAAGCATCCGACAGGTAAGGGTTCACCCCTCCACTTT. It yields the protein CAIKHPTGKGSPLHF.

This chain links TRBV6-6 with TRBJ1-1; a possible D gene is TRBD1 (5 bases). Per the germline V gene, CDR1 is MNHNY and CDR2 is SVGAGI (reference sequence). The CDR3 runs 15 residues. The V gene lost 1 base and the J gene lost 0 bases, with 9 bases spanning the gap. The CDR3 DNA is TGTGCCAGCAGTTACTTGGGAGGGGTGAACACTGAAGCTTTCTTT. It is translated as CASSYLGGVNTEAFF.

This clone was observed once. At the DNA level, this CDR3 is encoded by other sequences in the same sample as well. The chain employs TRBV10-2 and TRBJ2-5, with D unresolved. CDR3 size: 13 residues. Germline loops: CDR1 WSHSY, CDR2 SAAADI. V was pared by 4 bases and J by 1 base, with 7 bases between. The CDR3 region has the DNA TGCGCCAGCAGTGGGACCTTCCAAGAGACCCAGTACTTC. Its protein is CASSGTFQETQYF.

This chain joins TRBV5-4 and TRBJ2-3, with 10 bases aligning to TRBD1. The CDR3 is 15 residues long. Trimming at V came to 4 bases and at J to 4 bases, leaving 6 bases not matched to a gene. Germline V gene sequence: CDR1 SGHNT, CDR2 YYREEE (reference sequence). The CDR3: CASSPGQGGPDTQYF. The DNA of the CDR3 is TGTGCCAGCAGCCCCGGACAGGGGGGGCCAGATACGCAGTATTTT.